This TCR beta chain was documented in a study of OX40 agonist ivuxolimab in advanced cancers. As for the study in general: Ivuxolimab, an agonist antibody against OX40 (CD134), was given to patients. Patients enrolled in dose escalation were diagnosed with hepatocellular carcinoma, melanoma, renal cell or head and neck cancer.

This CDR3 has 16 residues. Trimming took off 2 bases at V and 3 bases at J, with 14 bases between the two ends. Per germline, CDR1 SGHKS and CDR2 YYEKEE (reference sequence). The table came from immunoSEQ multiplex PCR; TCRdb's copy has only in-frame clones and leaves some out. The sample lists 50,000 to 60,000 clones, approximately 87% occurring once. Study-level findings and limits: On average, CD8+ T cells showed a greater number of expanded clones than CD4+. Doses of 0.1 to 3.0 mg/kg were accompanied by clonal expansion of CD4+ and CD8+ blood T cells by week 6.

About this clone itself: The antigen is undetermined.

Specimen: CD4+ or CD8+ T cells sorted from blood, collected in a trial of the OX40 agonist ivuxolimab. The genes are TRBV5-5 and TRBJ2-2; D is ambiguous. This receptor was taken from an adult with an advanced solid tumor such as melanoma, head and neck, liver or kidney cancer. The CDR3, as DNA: TGTGCCAGCAGCTTTCCCTTTCCTCGGGACACCGGGGAGCTGTTTTTT. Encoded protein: CASSFPFPRDTGELFF.